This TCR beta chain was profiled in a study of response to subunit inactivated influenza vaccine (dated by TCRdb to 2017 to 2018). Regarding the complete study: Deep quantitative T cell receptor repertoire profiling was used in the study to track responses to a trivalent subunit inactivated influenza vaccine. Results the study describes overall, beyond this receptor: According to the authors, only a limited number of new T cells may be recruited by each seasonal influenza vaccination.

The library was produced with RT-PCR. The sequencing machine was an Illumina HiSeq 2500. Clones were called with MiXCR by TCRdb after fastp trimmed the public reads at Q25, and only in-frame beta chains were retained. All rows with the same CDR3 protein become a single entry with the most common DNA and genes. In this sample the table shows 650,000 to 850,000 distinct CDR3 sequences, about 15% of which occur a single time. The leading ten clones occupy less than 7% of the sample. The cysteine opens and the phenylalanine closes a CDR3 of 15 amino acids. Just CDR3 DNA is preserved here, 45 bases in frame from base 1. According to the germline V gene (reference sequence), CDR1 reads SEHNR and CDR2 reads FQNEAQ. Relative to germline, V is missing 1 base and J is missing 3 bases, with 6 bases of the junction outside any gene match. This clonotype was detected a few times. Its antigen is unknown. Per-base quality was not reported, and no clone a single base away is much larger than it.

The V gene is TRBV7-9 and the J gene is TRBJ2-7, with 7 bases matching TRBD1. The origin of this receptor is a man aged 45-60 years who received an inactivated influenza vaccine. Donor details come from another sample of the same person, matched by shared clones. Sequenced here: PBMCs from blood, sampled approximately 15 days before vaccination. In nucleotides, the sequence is TGTGCCAGCAGCTTAGGCGGTACAGGGGACTACGAGCAGTACTTC. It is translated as CASSLGGTGDYEQYF.